This is a list of T cell receptor beta chains from one sample in a study of pediatric ulcerative colitis. This table comes from immunoSEQ multiplex PCR, and its TCRdb copy is limited to in-frame clones, with some not included. This table has 55,000 to 80,000 clones, 77% appearing once. Sequencing used blood. The receptors were gathered from a boy between 5 and 17 years old with moderate ulcerative colitis. Each CDR3 is given with its conserved first and last residue. Each record gives: clone size, J gene, V gene, D gene, CDR3 DNA, CDR3 protein. D genes are given only for firm matches. Clone size, where shown, is once, few, many, or a class for clones that have expanded.

size: -
J: TRBJ2-1
V: TRBV18
D: -
DNA: TGTGCCAGCTCACCGGGCAATGAGCAGTTCTTC
CDR3: CASSPGNEQFF

size: -
J: TRBJ2-1
V: TRBV2
D: TRBD2
DNA: TGTGCCAGCAGTGTGGGAGGGATTTACAATGAGCAGTTCTTC
CDR3: CASSVGGIYNEQFF

size: few
J: TRBJ1-6
V: TRBV2
D: TRBD1
DNA: TGTGCCAGCAGACCGACAGGGCCATACGGTTCACCCCTCCACTTT
CDR3: CASRPTGPYGSPLHF

size: -
J: TRBJ2-7
V: TRBV4-1
D: -
DNA: TGCGCCAGCAGCGAGTCCCGGGACGAGCAGTACTTC
CDR3: CASSESRDEQYF

size: once
J: TRBJ2-7
V: TRBV9
D: -
DNA: TGTGCCAGCAGCGTGGGGGTCGAGCAGTACTTC
CDR3: CASSVGVEQYF

size: once
J: TRBJ2-7
V: TRBV29-1
D: TRBD2
DNA: TGCAGCGTTGAACTGGCGGGAGGCCGCTCCTACGAGCAGTACTTC
CDR3: CSVELAGGRSYEQYF

size: -
J: TRBJ2-7
V: TRBV7-2
D: TRBD2
DNA: TGTGCCAGCACCACCGGCGGGACTAGCGGGAGACTAACCCTCATGCAGTACTTC
CDR3: CASTTGGTSGRLTLMQYF

size: -
J: TRBJ1-1
V: TRBV29-1
D: -
DNA: TGCAGCGTTGAAATACGGGGACCTTCCAGGACTGAAGCTTTCTTT
CDR3: CSVEIRGPSRTEAFF

size: -
J: TRBJ1-4
V: TRBV2
D: -
DNA: TGTGCCAGCAGTGTGGGGGCAACTAATGAAAAACTGTTTTTT
CDR3: CASSVGATNEKLFF

size: -
J: TRBJ1-1
V: TRBV29-1
D: -
DNA: TGCAGCGTTTACCCTTCTGCTATTAGTCAGGACACTGAAGCTTTCTTT
CDR3: CSVYPSAISQDTEAFF

size: -
J: TRBJ2-1
V: TRBV19
D: -
DNA: TGTGCCAGTACCAACGGCAACCCCTCCTACAATGAGCAGTTCTTC
CDR3: CASTNGNPSYNEQFF

size: -
J: TRBJ2-4
V: TRBV6-5
D: -
DNA: TGTGCCAGCAGCGACACGGCCGGAAACATTCAGTACTTC
CDR3: CASSDTAGNIQYF

size: once
J: TRBJ2-7
V: TRBV7-6
D: -
DNA: TGTGCCAGCAGCTTAGTGGAGGGGAGCTCCTACGAGCAGTACTTC
CDR3: CASSLVEGSSYEQYF

size: -
J: TRBJ2-5
V: TRBV30
D: -
DNA: TGTGCCTGGAGTTTGGGAGAGACCCAGTACTTC
CDR3: CAWSLGETQYF

size: -
J: TRBJ2-1
V: TRBV9
D: -
DNA: TGTGCCAGCAGCGCTGACGGTAACAATGAGCAGTTCTTC
CDR3: CASSADGNNEQFF

size: -
J: TRBJ1-2
V: TRBV7-9
D: TRBD1
DNA: TGTGCCAGCAGTTCCGGGACAGAGTATGGCTACACCTTC
CDR3: CASSSGTEYGYTF

size: few
J: TRBJ1-1
V: TRBV19
D: -
DNA: TGTGCCAGTAGTATGGGGGACGAGACTGAAGCTTTCTTT
CDR3: CASSMGDETEAFF

size: -
J: TRBJ1-5
V: TRBV28
D: TRBD1
DNA: TGTGCCAGCAGTCCCCCCCAGGGGGGCGGCAATCAGCCCCAGCATTTT
CDR3: CASSPPQGGGNQPQHF

size: -
J: TRBJ2-1
V: TRBV27
D: -
DNA: TGTGCCAGCAGTTTAGGGGCCCCAACTTACAATGAGCAGTTCTTC
CDR3: CASSLGAPTYNEQFF

size: -
J: TRBJ2-7
V: TRBV15
D: -
DNA: TGTGCCACCAGCGGAGCCTCGAGGAGCTACGAGCAGTACTTC
CDR3: CATSGASRSYEQYF

size: -
J: TRBJ2-3
V: TRBV29-1
D: TRBD2
DNA: TGCAGCGTTGGGACTAGCGGGGGGCTTCGCACAGATACGCAGTATTTT
CDR3: CSVGTSGGLRTDTQYF

size: once
J: TRBJ2-3
V: TRBV28
D: -
DNA: TGTGCCAGCAGTCGGACGGAGTTACGGGATACGCAGTATTTT
CDR3: CASSRTELRDTQYF

size: few
J: TRBJ1-1
V: TRBV7-9
D: -
DNA: TGTGCCAGCAGCCCCACTGCGGGACACCTTCTGAACACTGAAGCTTTCTTT
CDR3: CASSPTAGHLLNTEAFF

size: -
J: TRBJ2-7
V: TRBV7-2
D: -
DNA: TGTGCCAGCAGCTTAGCGGGAAGTGTGGGTTACGAGCAGTACTTC
CDR3: CASSLAGSVGYEQYF

size: -
J: TRBJ1-5
V: TRBV19
D: TRBD1
DNA: TGTGCCAGTAGTATGGACAGGGGGCCATCGGATTTT
CDR3: CASSMDRGPSDF

size: -
J: TRBJ2-1
V: TRBV30
D: TRBD2
DNA: TGTGCCTGGAGTTACCCGGGACTAGCATCCCACGATGAGCAGTTCTTC
CDR3: CAWSYPGLASHDEQFF

size: -
J: TRBJ2-6
V: TRBV14
D: TRBD2
DNA: TGTGCCAGCAGCCAAGATAGGGAGCGGGAGGTGCCTGGGGCCAACGTCCTGACTTTC
CDR3: CASSQDREREVPGANVLTF

size: -
J: TRBJ2-7
V: TRBV11-2
D: -
DNA: TGTGCCAGCAGCTCCAGAGGAGGGGGTGGCTCCTACGAGCAGTACTTC
CDR3: CASSSRGGGGSYEQYF